This entry lists 24 T cell receptor beta chains sequenced from one sample in a study of shared clonotypes between healthy human individuals. Sequencing used immunoSEQ multiplex PCR; TCRdb keeps in-frame clones, though not all of them. The table includes about 2.2 million clones, around 93% detected once. CD8 cells classed as naive were CD45RO-negative and positively selected for CCR7, excluding terminally differentiated effector memory CD45RA+ cells. Sequenced sample: naive CD8+ T cells from PBMCs. The receptors shown here come from a man in his late teens or twenties in good health. Some clones in this sample may be carry-over from other donors' samples.

V is TRBV5-1 and J is TRBJ1-1; no clear D. The germline V gene encodes CDR1 SGHRS and CDR2 YFSETQ. The CDR3 covers 13 residues. V lost 1 base and J 4 bases, leaving 8 bases between the germline ends. The CDR3 region has the DNA TGCGCCAGCAGCTTGACGGAATCCACTGAAGCTTTCTTT. Translation gives CASSLTESTEAFF.

The V and J genes are TRBV28 and TRBJ2-3; the match to TRBD2 covers 9 bases. The J segment lost 2 bases and the V segment lost 7 bases, leaving 7 bases of the junction unmatched. Germline V lookup: CDR1 MDHEN, CDR2 SYDVKM. The CDR3 totals 15 residues. The CDR3 coding sequence is TGTGCCAGCATTCCCAAGCGGGAGGCCACAGATACGCAGTATTTT. Residues: CASIPKREATDTQYF. The full variable domain, its missing parts supplied by reference TRBV28 and TRBJ2-3, is DVKVTQSSRYLVKRTGEKVFLECVQDMDHENMFWYRQDPGLGLRLIYFSYDVKMKEKGDIPEGYSVSREKKERFSLILESASTNQTSMYLCASIPKREATDTQYFGPGTRLTVL.

With regard to this clone: Other DNA sequences of this sample code for an identical CDR3. The chain joins TRBV5-6 to TRBJ2-7; D remains unclear. V was cut by 0 bases and J by 1 base, with 5 bases left in between. Germline V gene sequence: CDR1 SGHDT, CDR2 YYEEEE. The CDR3 extends over 13 amino acids. The DNA of the CDR3 is TGTGCCAGCAGCTTGGTTGGATCCTACGAGCAGTACTTC. Translation gives CASSLVGSYEQYF.

The genes are TRBV14 and TRBJ2-1, with 9 bases matching TRBD2. This CDR3 is built from 15 residues. Germline V gene data show CDR1 as SGHDN and CDR2 as FVKESK. The V gene end was trimmed by 0 bases and the J gene end by 6 bases; junction bases not matched to a gene: 3. CDR3 amino acids: CASSQDSGSSNEQFF. CDR3 nucleotide sequence: TGTGCCAGCAGCCAAGATAGCGGGAGTTCCAATGAGCAGTTCTTC. Using reference TRBV14 and TRBJ2-1 for the parts outside the CDR3, the full variable domain is EAGVTQFPSHSVIEKGQTVTLRCDPISGHDNLYWYRRVMGKEIKFLLHFVKESKQDESGMPNNRFLAERTGGTYSTLKVQPAELEDSGVYFCASSQDSGSSNEQFFGPGTRLTVL.

The chain carries TRBV10-3 and TRBJ2-2; a weak D match, TRBD1 (5 bases). Per germline, CDR1 ENHRY and CDR2 SYGVKD. This CDR3 region has 12 residues. Trimming pared 5 bases from V and 7 bases from J, leaving 8 bases between. DNA for the CDR3: TGTGCCATCAGTCCAGGGAACGGGGAGCTGTTTTTT. It encodes CAISPGNGELFF.

V gene TRBV4-1 combines with J gene TRBJ1-2, with D perhaps TRBD1 (6 bases). This CDR3 has 17 amino acids. CDR1 and CDR2 (germline): MGHRA, YSYEKL. Trimming shortened V by 1 base and J by 4 bases, and 19 bases separated the two germline ends. The CDR3 reads CASSQVAGDLRVYGYTF. Here the CDR3 DNA reads TGCGCCAGCAGCCAAGTCGCAGGGGACTTAAGGGTCTATGGCTACACCTTC.

The chain couples TRBV9 to TRBJ1-2; maybe TRBD1 (5 bases). Between the trimmed V and J ends, which lost 1 base and 4 bases, there was a span of 11 bases. CDR3 length: 14 amino acids. Germline-derived CDR1 and CDR2 are SGDLS and YYNGEE. CDR3 DNA: TGTGCCAGCAGCGTATCAGAGGGGAGCTATGGCTACACCTTC. It encodes CASSVSEGSYGYTF.

Comments on this clone: This sample includes further DNA sequences coding for the same CDR3. J is TRBJ2-1 and V is TRBV6-6, with 7 bases fitting TRBD1. The germline CDR1 and CDR2 sequences are MNHNY and SVGAGI (reference sequence). This CDR3 contains 15 residues. Unmatched junction bases numbered 3, after V lost 0 bases and J lost 4 bases. The CDR3 DNA sequence: TGTGCCAGCAGTTACTCAGGGACAGCTTACAATGAGCAGTTCTTC. Protein sequence: CASSYSGTAYNEQFF.

Comments on this clone: Distinct nucleotide sequences in the sample also encode this CDR3. The J gene is TRBJ2-7, the V gene TRBV27, with D maybe TRBD2 (6 bases). Looked up from germline, CDR1 is MNHEY and CDR2 is SMNVEV (reference sequence). Trimming stripped 3 bases from V and 1 base from J, with 10 bases between. This CDR3 is built from 14 residues. The CDR3 here is CASSFSGSSYEQYF. DNA for the CDR3: TGTGCCAGCAGTTTCAGCGGGTCTTCCTACGAGCAGTACTTC.

The rearrangement uses TRBV28 and TRBJ1-5; D not resolved. This CDR3 is 15 amino acids long. Germline V gene sequence: CDR1 MDHEN, CDR2 SYDVKM. With 4 bases removed from V and 0 bases from J, the gap between germline ends came to 10 bases. CDR3 in amino acids: CASSWLRASNQPQHF. In DNA, the CDR3 is TGTGCCAGCAGTTGGTTGAGGGCTAGCAATCAGCCCCAGCATTTT.

V is TRBV28 and J is TRBJ2-1; 11 bases align to TRBD2. V lost 3 bases and J lost 3; bases outside the gene matches: 16. The CDR3 consists of 20 residues. CDR1 is MDHEN and CDR2 is SYDVKM in the germline V gene. DNA for the CDR3: TGTGCCAGCAGTTTCTCGGTGGGACTAGCGGAGAACTCCATCTACAATGAGCAGTTCTTC. Residues: CASSFSVGLAENSIYNEQFF.

The V gene is TRBV5-5, the J gene TRBJ2-1; possibly TRBD1 for D (6 bases). The CDR3 totals 11 residues. V shed 2 bases and J shed 16 bases, with 13 bases lying between them. The germline V gene encodes CDR1 SGHKS and CDR2 YYEKEE (reference sequence). The DNA of the CDR3 is TGTGCCAGCAGCTTACTCGGGACACCTTTCTTC. It encodes CASSLLGTPFF.

The rearrangement uses TRBV5-1 and TRBJ2-7; the match to TRBD2 covers 8 bases. CDR1 is SGHRS, CDR2 YFSETQ, per germline. This CDR3 has 15 amino acids. Trimming at V came to 0 bases and at J to 4 bases, leaving 6 bases not matched to a gene. CDR3 amino acids: CASSLDWLAGYEQYF. CDR3 bases: TGCGCCAGCAGCTTGGATTGGCTAGCGGGTTACGAGCAGTACTTC.

This chain uses TRBV4-3 with TRBJ2-4, with D perhaps TRBD1 or TRBD2 (5 bases each). The CDR3 length is 15 residues. Trimming stripped 0 bases from V and 9 bases from J, with 15 bases between. Germline assignment: CDR1 LGHNA and CDR2 YSLEER. CDR3 nucleotide sequence: TGCGCCAGCAGCCAAGAAGCCGGGGCGTATGTCATTCAGTACTTC. Translated, it gives CASSQEAGAYVIQYF.

CDR3 nucleotides: TGTGCCAGCAGTTTATCGATGAGGGCCGGGGAGCTGTTTTTT. Its protein product is CASSLSMRAGELFF. The genes are TRBV27 and TRBJ2-2, with D perhaps TRBD2 (5 bases). V lost 0 bases and J 6 bases, leaving 8 bases between the germline ends. This CDR3 spans 14 amino acids. CDR1 and CDR2 from the germline V gene are MNHEY and SMNVEV (reference sequence).

Note on this clone: Different DNA sequences within this sample yield the same CDR3. The rearrangement joins TRBV19 to TRBJ1-1, with 9 bases identical to TRBD1. CDR1 and CDR2 (germline): LNHDA, SQIVND (reference sequence). This CDR3 contains 13 residues. Trimming cost V 7 bases and J 4 bases; bases outside gene matches: 4. The CDR3, as DNA: TGTGCCAGTACTACAGGGGGCGGCACTGAAGCTTTCTTT. The encoded protein is CASTTGGGTEAFF.

With regard to this clone: This CDR3 is also generated by other DNA sequences in the sample. This rearrangement joins TRBV27 to TRBJ1-1; the D gene is possibly TRBD1 (5 bases). The germline V gene has CDR1 MNHEY and CDR2 SMNVEV (reference sequence). The CDR3 contains 12 residues. V gave up 6 bases and J gave up 5 bases, with 10 bases separating them. The CDR3 loop is CASSSWGTEAFF. The CDR3 coding sequence is TGTGCCAGCAGCTCGTGGGGGACTGAAGCTTTCTTT.

The chain joins TRBV28 to TRBJ2-1; D is perhaps TRBD1 or TRBD2 (5 bases each). V was pared by 2 bases and J by 8 bases, with 16 bases between. Germline CDR1 reads MDHEN; CDR2 reads SYDVKM. The CDR3 covers 15 residues. This CDR3 is CASSLGTGYMDEQFF. The CDR3 DNA is TGTGCCAGCAGTTTAGGGACGGGGTACATGGATGAGCAGTTCTTC.

The sample holds one count of this clone. V gene TRBV11-2 combines with J gene TRBJ2-1; D uncertain. This CDR3 has 15 amino acids. Trimming took 6 bases from V and 0 from J, leaving 12 bases between them. Germline V gives CDR1 SGHAT, CDR2 FQNNGV. The CDR3 sequence: CASRPPTSSYNEQFF. CDR3 nucleotides: TGTGCCAGCAGACCTCCTACGAGCTCCTACAATGAGCAGTTCTTC.

The chain uses TRBV6-5 and TRBJ2-7; the D is unclear. Trimming cost V 9 bases and J 6 bases, with 9 bases left between them. CDR1 and CDR2 from the germline V gene are MNHEY and SVGAGI. The CDR3 consists of 10 residues. DNA of the CDR3: TGTGCCAGGGGCTTTGGCGAGCAGTACTTC. Protein product: CARGFGEQYF.

The CDR3 reads CASSLPQRGGYNEQFF. DNA of the CDR3: TGTGCCAGCAGCTTACCCCAGCGGGGGGGGTACAATGAGCAGTTCTTC. The chain is built from TRBV7-8 and TRBJ2-1, with 10 bases lining up with TRBD2. The CDR3 has 16 amino acids. Germline CDR1 and CDR2: SGHVS and FQNEAQ. Trimming removed 2 bases from V and 4 bases from J; junction bases left unmatched: 5. Drawing the rest from reference TRBV7-8 and TRBJ2-1, the complete variable domain is GAGVSQSPRYKVAKRGQDVALRCDPISGHVSLFWYQQALGQGPEFLTYFQNEAQLDKSGLPSDRFFAERPEGSVSTLKIQRTQQEDSAVYLCASSLPQRGGYNEQFFGPGTRLTVL.

This chain connects TRBV27 to TRBJ2-5; no firm D call. The V gene's germline CDR1 is MNHEY and CDR2 SMNVEV (reference sequence). V gave up 2 bases and J gave up 2 bases, with 6 bases separating them. CDR3 length equals 13 residues. This chain's CDR3 is CASSLQNQETQYF. In nucleotides, the CDR3 is TGTGCCAGCAGTTTACAGAATCAAGAGACCCAGTACTTC.

This chain links TRBV4-1 with TRBJ1-1; maybe TRBD1 (5 bases). The V and J ends lost 4 bases and 0 bases respectively, with 12 bases between them. CDR3 size: 15 residues. Germline CDR1 reads MGHRA; CDR2 reads YSYEKL. In DNA form, the CDR3 reads TGCGCCAGCAGCCCGCGGGGGGGAATGAACACTGAAGCTTTCTTT. It encodes CASSPRGGMNTEAFF.

The chain employs TRBV5-1 and TRBJ2-7; D is perhaps TRBD1 or TRBD2 (5 bases each). Trimming stripped 1 base from V and 5 bases from J, with 19 bases between. The CDR3 runs 16 residues. Per the germline V gene, CDR1 is SGHRS and CDR2 is YFSETQ. The CDR3 DNA follows: TGCGCCAGCAGCTTGTACGGGGCCGGGGAGCTCGACGAGCAGTACTTC. This sequence encodes CASSLYGAGELDEQYF.